The 24 T cell receptor beta chains listed next were all sequenced from one sample in a study of cytomegalovirus exposure and HLA in healthy donors. Libraries were prepared by immunoSEQ multiplex PCR; TCRdb keeps only in-frame clonotypes and omits some of them. The repertoire has roughly 100,000 clones, about 95% of them found once; the top ten carry approximately 0.91%. Source material: PBMCs. Receptors were obtained from a woman between 18 and 30 years old in good health and CMV-seronegative.

This sequence joins TRBV5-4 and TRBJ1-2; tentative D call: TRBD1 (6 bases). The V gene's germline CDR1 is SGHNT and CDR2 YYREEE (reference sequence). V was trimmed by 4 bases and J by 2 bases, leaving 15 bases between them. This CDR3 is 15 amino acids long. CDR3 nucleotide sequence: TGTGCCAGCAGCCAGAATGCGGGGGGCAACTATGGCTACACCTTC. Translating gives CASSQNAGGNYGYTF.

The chain joins TRBV27 to TRBJ1-1; a possible D gene is TRBD1 (5 bases). The CDR3 runs to 13 residues. Germline CDR1 and CDR2: MNHEY and SMNVEV (reference sequence). V shed 3 bases and J shed 5 bases, with 10 bases lying between them. The CDR3 DNA follows: TGTGCCAGCAGTTTTTTCGGGGGGACTGAAGCTTTCTTT. This translates into CASSFFGGTEAFF.

This clone was found once. This chain joins TRBV4-1 and TRBJ2-1; 8 positions match TRBD2. The ends lost 8 bases at V and 5 bases at J; junction bases unmatched: 14. This CDR3 is built from 16 residues. Germline V gene sequence: CDR1 MGHRA, CDR2 YSYEKL. CDR3 residues: CASGRGGGPGNNEQFF. In nucleotides, the CDR3 is TGCGCCAGCGGCCGGGGGGGCGGACCTGGGAACAATGAGCAGTTCTTC.

This clone has a single count. V and J are TRBV7-2 and TRBJ2-1; D is undetermined. The ends were cut back, 4 bases at V and 10 bases at J, with 8 bases in the middle. CDR1 and CDR2 from the germline V gene are SGHTA and FQGNSA. The CDR3 length is 11 residues. CDR3 region: CASSSLLEQFF. The CDR3 nucleotides read TGTGCCAGCAGCTCCCTTTTAGAGCAGTTCTTC.

The chain joins TRBV7-2 to TRBJ2-7, with TRBD1 as a possible D gene (6 bases). Trimming left V 5 bases short and J 2 bases short, with 10 bases between. Per germline, CDR1 SGHTA and CDR2 FQGNSA. The CDR3 extends over 13 amino acids. The CDR3 loop is CASSPWTAYEQYF. The CDR3 bases are TGTGCCAGCAGCCCCTGGACAGCCTACGAGCAGTACTTC.

This rearrangement joins TRBV7-2 to TRBJ1-1; D gene ambiguous. Germline CDR1 SGHTA, CDR2 FQGNSA. This CDR3 comprises 15 residues. Trimming removed 2 bases at V and 4 bases at J, with 14 bases between. CDR3 DNA: TGTGCCAGCAGCTTAAGGAAGCACGAGGGCACTGAAGCTTTCTTT. Protein sequence: CASSLRKHEGTEAFF.

J is TRBJ1-4 and V is TRBV6-6; 7 nucleotides align to TRBD1. CDR3 length: 14 residues. Germline V CDR1 and CDR2: MNHNY, SVGAGI (reference sequence). The V and J ends lost 5 bases and 8 bases, in that order; junction bases with no gene match: 8. The DNA of the CDR3 is TGTGCCAGCAGTGACAGGGATGGTGAGGAAAAACTGTTTTTT. This sequence encodes CASSDRDGEEKLFF.

This chain uses TRBV10-1 with TRBJ2-2; TRBD1 is a possible D gene (6 bases). Germline CDR1 reads WNHNN; CDR2 reads SYGVQD (reference sequence). Between the trimmed V and J ends, which lost 2 bases and 1 base, there was a span of 8 bases. The CDR3 covers 15 residues. In nucleotides, the CDR3 is TGCGCCAGCAGTGAGCCGGGACAGAACACCGGGGAGCTGTTTTTT. Its protein product is CASSEPGQNTGELFF.

The count of this clone is one. The chain employs TRBV5-1 and TRBJ2-1; 7 positions match TRBD1. The CDR3 is made up of 16 amino acids. Trimming removed 4 bases from V and 4 bases from J; junction bases left unmatched: 11. CDR1 SGHRS and CDR2 YFSETQ come from the germline V gene. The CDR3 sequence: CASSPEIGGLYNEQFF. CDR3 nucleotides: TGCGCCAGCAGCCCCGAGATAGGGGGCCTATACAATGAGCAGTTCTTC.

This chain uses TRBV11-3 with TRBJ2-5; 10 nucleotides align to TRBD2. Losses at the gene ends were 4 bases for V and 1 base for J; bases not matched to a gene: 3. CDR3 size: 15 residues. The germline V gene encodes CDR1 SGHNT and CDR2 YENEEA. The CDR3 region is CASSSLAGVQETQYF. The CDR3, as DNA: TGTGCCAGCAGCTCCCTAGCGGGGGTCCAAGAGACCCAGTACTTC.

The genes are TRBV4-2 and TRBJ2-1, with D tentatively TRBD2 (6 bases). Trimming took off 0 bases at V and 10 bases at J, with 22 bases between the two ends. This CDR3 comprises 17 residues. In germline, CDR1 is LGHNA, CDR2 YNFKEQ. CDR3 protein: CASSQDLASGPLREQFF. The CDR3 DNA sequence: TGTGCCAGCAGCCAAGATTTAGCCAGCGGGCCTCTTCGGGAGCAGTTCTTC.

The V gene is TRBV27, the J gene TRBJ2-5; D gene ambiguous. The CDR3 has 13 amino acids. Per the germline V gene, CDR1 is MNHEY and CDR2 is SMNVEV (reference sequence). V was cut by 1 base and J by 1 base, with 4 bases left in between. CDR3 nucleotides: TGTGCCAGCAGTTTATGGGCCCAAGAGACCCAGTACTTC. As protein: CASSLWAQETQYF.

V gene TRBV7-2 combines with J gene TRBJ1-1; D is uncertain. Trimming pared 4 bases from V and 1 base from J, leaving 7 bases between. The CDR3 contains 13 residues. CDR1 and CDR2 (germline): SGHTA, FQGNSA. The CDR3 coding sequence is TGTGCCAGCAGCTCTCAGGAGAACACTGAAGCTTTCTTT. This gives the protein CASSSQENTEAFF.

This chain joins TRBV5-1 and TRBJ2-3, with 10 bases identical to TRBD2. This CDR3 comprises 16 residues. The V gene end was trimmed by 3 bases and the J gene end by 0 bases; junction bases not matched to a gene: 4. Germline values: CDR1 SGHRS, CDR2 YFSETQ. The CDR3 reads CASSSWTSGSTDTQYF. Written as DNA, the CDR3 is TGCGCCAGCAGCTCCTGGACTAGCGGTAGCACAGATACGCAGTATTTT.

The CDR3, as DNA: TGTGCCAGCAGCTTCTGGACCGGGACAGCGTACAATGAGCAGTTCTTC. Encoded protein: CASSFWTGTAYNEQFF. This chain joins TRBV7-6 and TRBJ2-1; 7 bases agree with TRBD1. Germline-derived CDR1 and CDR2 are SGHVS and FNYEAQ. The CDR3 length is 16 residues. The J segment lost 4 bases and the V segment lost 3 bases, leaving 9 bases of the junction unmatched.

V and J are TRBV5-1 and TRBJ2-5, with D maybe TRBD1 (6 bases). V was cut by 2 bases and J by 0 bases, with 8 bases left in between. The CDR3 contains 14 residues. The germline V gene encodes CDR1 SGHRS and CDR2 YFSETQ. The CDR3 loop is CASSLQGHQETQYF. CDR3 DNA: TGCGCCAGCAGCTTACAGGGCCACCAAGAGACCCAGTACTTC.

The chain uses TRBV6-1 and TRBJ2-7; D is possibly TRBD2 (5 bases). Germline CDR1 reads MNHNS; CDR2 reads SASEGT. The V end lost 5 bases, the J end lost 0 bases, and 8 bases lay between the germline ends. CDR3 length: 13 amino acids. CDR3 DNA: TGTGCCAGCAGTCGGGGAAACTCCTACGAGCAGTACTTC. This gives the protein CASSRGNSYEQYF.

The chain joins TRBV27 to TRBJ1-2; weak D call: TRBD1 (6 bases). V shed 4 bases and J shed 2 bases, with 14 bases lying between them. Germline CDR1 and CDR2: MNHEY and SMNVEV (reference sequence). This CDR3 has 15 residues. The DNA of the CDR3 is TGTGCCAGCAGTTCCTCGCAGGGGAGAAACTATGGCTACACCTTC. Protein sequence: CASSSSQGRNYGYTF.

The CDR3 DNA follows: TGTGCCAGCAGCGCGGCCGGGGAGCTGTTTTTT. As protein: CASSAAGELFF. The rearrangement uses TRBV9 and TRBJ2-2, with D unclear. CDR3 length: 11 residues. V shed 3 bases and J shed 6 bases, with 3 bases lying between them. CDR1 SGDLS and CDR2 YYNGEE come from the germline V gene.

This chain links TRBV9 with TRBJ2-7; a possible D gene is TRBD1 (9 bases). This CDR3 region has 16 residues. The germline V gene has CDR1 SGDLS and CDR2 YYNGEE. Trimming removed 4 bases at V and 3 bases at J, with 20 bases between. The CDR3, as DNA: TGTGCCAGCAGCTCCTCGGGAGGGGGACAGGGCTACGAGCAGTACTTC. Amino acids: CASSSSGGGQGYEQYF.

The V gene is TRBV7-9, the J gene TRBJ2-5, with 7 bases aligning to TRBD1. With V trimmed by 5 bases and J by 3 bases, 12 bases remained unmatched. The CDR3 contains 16 residues. Per the germline V gene, CDR1 is SEHNR and CDR2 is FQNEAQ (reference sequence). CDR3 nucleotide sequence: TGTGCCAGCAGCCCCCTTCCGCTGGGACAGAAAGAGACCCAGTACTTC. This gives the protein CASSPLPLGQKETQYF.

The J gene is TRBJ1-2, the V gene TRBV5-5; 8 nucleotides match TRBD1. The CDR3 length is 15 residues. The V segment lost 4 bases and the J segment 8 bases; nucleotides outside the gene matches: 13. Germline loops: CDR1 SGHKS, CDR2 YYEKEE (reference sequence). CDR3 in amino acids: CASSPNGQGSRGYTF. For the CDR3, the DNA is TGTGCCAGCAGCCCCAACGGACAGGGTAGTAGAGGCTACACCTTC.

The chain couples TRBV4-1 to TRBJ1-2, with D perhaps matching TRBD1 (6 bases). Germline V CDR1 and CDR2: MGHRA, YSYEKL. The CDR3 length is 15 residues. Trimming took 4 bases from V and 8 from J, leaving 20 bases between them. This chain's CDR3 is CASSPILEGERGYTF. The CDR3 DNA reads as TGCGCCAGCAGCCCCATCCTAGAGGGGGAGCGGGGCTACACCTTC.

The chain has TRBV15 and TRBJ2-7; tentatively, D is TRBD1 (7 bases). Germline CDR1 and CDR2: LNHNV and YYDKDF (reference sequence). CDR3 length equals 14 residues. Trimming left V 5 bases short and J 4 bases short, with 15 bases between. CDR3 protein: CATSESGGRYEQYF. The CDR3 region has the DNA TGTGCCACCAGCGAATCAGGGGGGCGGTACGAGCAGTACTTC.